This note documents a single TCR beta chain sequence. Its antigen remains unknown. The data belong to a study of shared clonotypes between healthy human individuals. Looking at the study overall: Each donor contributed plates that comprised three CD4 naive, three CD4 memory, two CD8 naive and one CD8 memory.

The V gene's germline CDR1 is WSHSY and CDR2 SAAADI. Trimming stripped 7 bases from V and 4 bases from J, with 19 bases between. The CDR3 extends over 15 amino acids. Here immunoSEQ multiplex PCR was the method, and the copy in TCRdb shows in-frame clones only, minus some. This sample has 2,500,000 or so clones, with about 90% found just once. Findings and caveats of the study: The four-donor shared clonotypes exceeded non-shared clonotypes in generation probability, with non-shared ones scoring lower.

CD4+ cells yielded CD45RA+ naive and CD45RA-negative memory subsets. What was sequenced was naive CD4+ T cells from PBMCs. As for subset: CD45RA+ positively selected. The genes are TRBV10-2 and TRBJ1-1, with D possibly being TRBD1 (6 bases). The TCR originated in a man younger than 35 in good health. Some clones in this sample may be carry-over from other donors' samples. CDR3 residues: CASTTGGATTTEAFF. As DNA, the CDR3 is TGCGCCAGCACAACGGGGGGGGCAACCACCACTGAAGCTTTCTTT.